A selection of T cell receptor beta chains follows, all from one sample in a study of CD8 T cells in Susac syndrome. MiXCR, run by TCRdb on the immunoSEQ multiplex PCR reads, gives a single entry per CDR3 protein. The sample records about 90,000 distinct CDR3 sequences, 85% to 95% being singletons. Specimen: CD8+ T cells from PBMCs. The source is a human donor in good health. Both conserved end residues are part of each CDR3. Each record gives: J gene, V gene, clone size, D gene, CDR3 protein, CDR3 DNA. The D gene is left open where the match is weak. For some rows the clone size is stated as once, few or many, or as a class when expanded; others skip it.

J: TRBJ1-1; V: TRBV20-1; size: -; D: -; CDR3: CSARVGGIGNTEAFF; DNA: TGCAGTGCTAGAGTTGGTGGCATCGGGAACACTGAAGCTTTCTTT
J: TRBJ2-7; V: TRBV20-1; size: -; D: -; CDR3: CSARDGGAPGSEQYF; DNA: TGCAGTGCTAGAGATGGAGGGGCCCCGGGAAGCGAGCAGTACTTC
J: TRBJ2-7; V: TRBV27; size: -; D: -; CDR3: CASSSQLGEQYF; DNA: TGTGCCAGCAGTTCGCAGCTGGGCGAGCAGTACTTC
J: TRBJ1-5; V: TRBV20-1; size: once; D: -; CDR3: CSARDPAGVHQPQHF; DNA: TGCAGTGCTAGAGACCCGGCAGGGGTGCACCAGCCCCAGCATTTT
J: TRBJ2-7; V: TRBV7-6; size: -; D: -; CDR3: CASSFEGPSYEQYF; DNA: TGTGCCAGCAGCTTTGAGGGGCCCTCCTACGAGCAGTACTTC
J: TRBJ2-3; V: TRBV2; size: once; D: -; CDR3: CASRRSSMGGWAQYF; DNA: TGTGCCAGCAGGAGGAGTAGCATGGGGGGATGGGCGCAGTATTTT
J: TRBJ2-3; V: TRBV19; size: -; D: TRBD1; CDR3: CASSRDREGTDTQYF; DNA: TGTGCCAGTAGTCGGGACAGGGAAGGAACAGATACGCAGTATTTT
J: TRBJ1-1; V: TRBV20-1; size: -; D: TRBD1; CDR3: CSAPDRANTEAFF; DNA: TGCAGTGCTCCGGACAGGGCGAACACTGAAGCTTTCTTT
J: TRBJ2-5; V: TRBV3-1; size: -; D: TRBD2; CDR3: CASSHGLATQETQYF; DNA: TGTGCCAGCAGCCATGGACTAGCGACCCAAGAGACCCAGTACTTC
J: TRBJ2-7; V: TRBV13; size: -; D: TRBD1; CDR3: CASSPSTGSYEQYF; DNA: TGTGCCAGCAGCCCATCGACAGGGTCCTACGAGCAGTACTTC
J: TRBJ2-3; V: TRBV7-9; size: -; D: -; CDR3: CASSLVSRGTDTQYF; DNA: TGTGCCAGCAGCTTAGTCTCCAGGGGCACAGATACGCAGTATTTT
J: TRBJ1-6; V: TRBV20-1; size: -; D: -; CDR3: CSAGITGPATPLHF; DNA: TGCAGTGCTGGAATCACGGGCCCAGCGACACCCCTCCACTTT
J: TRBJ2-2; V: TRBV19; size: -; D: TRBD1; CDR3: CASSPQTGTYTGELFF; DNA: TGTGCCAGTAGTCCCCAGACAGGGACGTACACCGGGGAGCTGTTTTTT
J: TRBJ2-2; V: TRBV11-2; size: -; D: -; CDR3: CASSPSGPLTGELFF; DNA: TGTGCCAGCAGCCCCTCGGGACCGCTCACCGGGGAGCTGTTTTTT
J: TRBJ2-3; V: TRBV5-1; size: -; D: -; CDR3: CASSLERQWDTQYF; DNA: TGCGCCAGCAGCTTGGAACGGCAGTGGGATACGCAGTATTTT
J: TRBJ2-3; V: TRBV3-1; size: -; D: TRBD2; CDR3: CASSQDYASGADTQYF; DNA: TGTGCCAGCAGCCAAGATTACGCTAGCGGGGCAGATACGCAGTATTTT
J: TRBJ1-6; V: TRBV6-2/TRBV6-3; size: -; D: -; CDR3: CASSYRPGVNSPLHF; DNA: TGTGCCAGCAGTTACCGTCCAGGAGTAAATTCACCCCTCCACTTT
J: TRBJ1-2; V: TRBV9; size: -; D: TRBD1; CDR3: CASSDTPGQGAGYTF; DNA: TGTGCCAGCAGCGATACGCCGGGACAGGGGGCTGGCTACACCTTC
J: TRBJ2-7; V: TRBV5-4; size: -; D: -; CDR3: CASSLGNLQEQYF; DNA: TGTGCCAGCAGCTTGGGTAACCTGCAAGAGCAGTACTTC
J: TRBJ2-5; V: TRBV9; size: -; D: TRBD2; CDR3: CASSVALAGGPETQYF; DNA: TGTGCCAGCAGCGTAGCACTAGCGGGGGGGCCTGAGACCCAGTACTTC
J: TRBJ2-6; V: TRBV18; size: -; D: -; CDR3: CASSPGQPGANVLTF; DNA: TGTGCCAGCTCACCAGGACAGCCTGGGGCCAACGTCCTGACTTTC
J: TRBJ1-1; V: TRBV5-6; size: -; D: -; CDR3: CASSQTELGVEAFF; DNA: TGTGCCAGCAGCCAGACAGAGCTGGGCGTTGAAGCTTTCTTT
J: TRBJ1-2; V: TRBV13; size: -; D: -; CDR3: CASSLGQGWYGYTF; DNA: TGTGCCAGCAGCTTAGGGCAGGGCTGGTATGGCTACACCTTC
J: TRBJ2-5; V: TRBV11-2; size: -; D: -; CDR3: CASSLDQLQETQYF; DNA: TGTGCCAGCAGCTTAGATCAGTTGCAAGAGACCCAGTACTTC
J: TRBJ2-5; V: TRBV13; size: -; D: -; CDR3: CASSLVPGGEETQYF; DNA: TGTGCCAGCAGCTTAGTGCCTGGGGGCGAAGAGACCCAGTACTTC
J: TRBJ2-1; V: TRBV4-1; size: -; D: TRBD1; CDR3: CASSPYRRDRGNNEQFF; DNA: TGCGCCAGCAGCCCCTACCGCCGGGACAGGGGGAACAATGAGCAGTTCTTC
J: TRBJ2-5; V: TRBV6-1; size: -; D: TRBD2; CDR3: CASRSGGAETQYF; DNA: TGTGCCAGCAGGAGCGGGGGGGCAGAGACCCAGTACTTC
J: TRBJ2-3; V: TRBV20-1; size: -; D: TRBD2; CDR3: CSANLLAGTDTQYF; DNA: TGCAGTGCTAACCTACTAGCGGGCACAGATACGCAGTATTTT
J: TRBJ2-5; V: TRBV29-1; size: -; D: TRBD2; CDR3: CSVPEERGVGETQYF; DNA: TGCAGCGTTCCAGAGGAGCGGGGGGTAGGAGAGACCCAGTACTTC
J: TRBJ2-7; V: TRBV9; size: few; D: -; CDR3: CASSVEVSGEQYF; DNA: TGTGCCAGCAGCGTAGAGGTTTCGGGCGAGCAGTACTTC
J: TRBJ2-4; V: TRBV5-6; size: -; D: -; CDR3: CASSFQGTKNIQYF; DNA: TGTGCCAGCAGCTTCCAGGGGACCAAAAACATTCAGTACTTC